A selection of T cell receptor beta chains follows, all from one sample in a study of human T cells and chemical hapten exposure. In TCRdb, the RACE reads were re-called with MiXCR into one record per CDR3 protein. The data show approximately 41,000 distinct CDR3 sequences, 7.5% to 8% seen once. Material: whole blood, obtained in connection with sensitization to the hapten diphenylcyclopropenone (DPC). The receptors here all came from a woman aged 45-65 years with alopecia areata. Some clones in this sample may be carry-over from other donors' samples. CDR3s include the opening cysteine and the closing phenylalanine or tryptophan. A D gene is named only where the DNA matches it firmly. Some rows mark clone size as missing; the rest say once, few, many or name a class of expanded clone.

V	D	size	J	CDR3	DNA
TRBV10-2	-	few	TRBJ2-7	CASSVTGVGEQYF	TGCGCCAGCAGTGTCACGGGAGTAGGCGAGCAGTACTTC
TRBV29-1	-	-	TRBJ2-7	CSVVGQRYEQYF	TGCAGCGTTGTTGGACAACGGTACGAGCAGTACTTC
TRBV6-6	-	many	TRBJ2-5	CASNPPSQETQYF	TGTGCCAGCAACCCCCCCAGCCAAGAGACCCAGTACTTC
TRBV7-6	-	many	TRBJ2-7	CASSLVSSYEQYF	TGTGCCAGCAGCTTAGTAAGCTCCTACGAGCAGTACTTC
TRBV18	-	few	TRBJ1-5	CASSPRERGGQPQHF	TGTGCCAGCTCACCAAGGGAGAGAGGGGGTCAGCCCCAGCATTTT
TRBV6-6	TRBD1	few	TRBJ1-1	CASSYHRGDTEAFF	TGTGCCAGCAGTTACCACAGGGGTGACACTGAAGCTTTCTTT
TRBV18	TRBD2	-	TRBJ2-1	CASSPSFSGNSYEQFF	TGTGCCAGCTCACCCTCTTTTAGCGGGAACTCGTATGAGCAGTTCTTC
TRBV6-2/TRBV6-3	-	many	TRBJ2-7	CASSYPRDYLSYEQYF	TGTGCCAGCAGTTATCCGCGCGACTACCTCTCCTACGAGCAGTACTTC
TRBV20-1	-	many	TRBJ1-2	CSARPRRQPLRDGYTF	TGCAGTGCTAGACCACGGCGCCAGCCTTTAAGGGATGGCTACACCTTC
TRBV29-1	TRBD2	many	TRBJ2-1	CSVATSGSGDEQFF	TGCAGCGTTGCAACTAGCGGCAGCGGCGATGAGCAGTTCTTC
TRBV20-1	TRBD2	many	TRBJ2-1	CSARSSGRWGYNEQFF	TGCAGTGCTCGTTCTAGCGGGAGATGGGGTTACAATGAGCAGTTCTTC
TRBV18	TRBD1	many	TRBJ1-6	CASSPGQGGNSPLHF	TGTGCCAGCTCACCGGGACAGGGCGGTAATTCACCCCTCCACTTT
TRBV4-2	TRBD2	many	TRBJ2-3	CASSQDVGQREITQYF	TGTGCCAGCAGCCAAGATGTCGGACAGCGGGAGATTACGCAGTATTTT
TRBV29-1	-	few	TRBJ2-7	CSVGGAGASEQYF	TGCAGCGTTGGGGGCGCAGGGGCCTCCGAGCAGTACTTC
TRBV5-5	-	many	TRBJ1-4	CASSLGAGTTNEKLFF	TGTGCCAGCAGCTTGGGAGCAGGTACAACTAATGAAAAACTGTTTTTT
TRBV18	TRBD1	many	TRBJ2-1	CASSTNRGSGGEQFF	TGTGCCAGCTCAACCAACAGGGGTAGTGGCGGTGAGCAGTTCTTC
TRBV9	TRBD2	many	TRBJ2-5	CASSSSGRGTQYF	TGTGCCAGCAGCTCTTCAGGGAGGGGGACCCAGTACTTC
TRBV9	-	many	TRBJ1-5	CASSPLGGINQPQHF	TGTGCCAGCAGCCCCCTAGGGGGTATCAATCAGCCCCAGCATTTT
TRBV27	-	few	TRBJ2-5	CASSGDTQETQYF	TGTGCCAGCAGTGGGGACACCCAAGAGACCCAGTACTTC
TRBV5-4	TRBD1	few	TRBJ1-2	CASSPGQGEANYGYTF	TGTGCCAGCAGCCCCGGACAGGGGGAAGCTAACTATGGCTACACCTTC
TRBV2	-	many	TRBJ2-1	CASTPVASYNEQFF	TGTGCCAGCACCCCGGTGGCATCCTACAATGAGCAGTTCTTC
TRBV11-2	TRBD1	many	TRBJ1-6	CASSLGTGGTSPLHF	TGTGCCAGCAGTTTGGGGACAGGGGGCACCTCACCCCTCCACTTT
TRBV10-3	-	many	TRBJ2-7	CAISEVGEQYF	TGTGCCATCAGCGAGGTTGGCGAGCAGTACTTC
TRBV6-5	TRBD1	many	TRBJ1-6	CASSWDRGQNSPLHF	TGTGCCAGCAGCTGGGACAGGGGGCAAAATTCACCCCTCCACTTT
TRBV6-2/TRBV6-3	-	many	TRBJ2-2	CASSFFGELFF	TGTGCCAGCAGTTTCTTCGGGGAGCTGTTTTTT
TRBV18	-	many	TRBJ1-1	CASSPGQNTEAFF	TGTGCCAGCTCACCGGGACAGAACACTGAAGCTTTCTTT
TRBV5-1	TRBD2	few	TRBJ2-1	CASSFTSGSYNEQFF	TGCGCCAGCAGCTTCACTAGCGGTTCCTACAATGAGCAGTTCTTC
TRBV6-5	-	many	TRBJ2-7	CASRQGGKEEQYF	TGTGCCAGCAGACAGGGTGGTAAGGAGGAGCAGTACTTC
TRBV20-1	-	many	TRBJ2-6	CSARDTDWSSGANVLTF	TGCAGTGCTAGAGATACGGATTGGAGCTCTGGGGCCAACGTCCTGACTTTC
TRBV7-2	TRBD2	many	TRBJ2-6	CASSLASSAGGPAGANVLTF	TGTGCCAGCAGCTTAGCCTCCTCAGCGGGAGGGCCCGCTGGGGCCAACGTCCTGACTTTC
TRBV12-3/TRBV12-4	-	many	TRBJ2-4	CASSPRGLAVNIQYF	TGTGCCAGCAGCCCCCGGGGATTAGCGGTAAACATTCAGTACTTC
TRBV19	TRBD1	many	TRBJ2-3	CASSFRDRETDTQYF	TGTGCCAGTAGTTTCCGGGACAGGGAAACAGATACGCAGTATTTT
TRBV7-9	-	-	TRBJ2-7	CASSPHSGQRNEQYF	TGTGCCAGCAGCCCTCACTCAGGACAAAGGAACGAGCAGTACTTC
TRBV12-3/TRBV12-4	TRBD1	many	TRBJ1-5	CASSLGQGSQPQHF	TGTGCCAGCAGTTTGGGACAGGGTAGTCAGCCCCAGCATTTT
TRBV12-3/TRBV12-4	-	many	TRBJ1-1	CASSLGSGTEAFF	TGTGCCAGCAGTTTAGGGTCTGGGACTGAAGCTTTCTTT
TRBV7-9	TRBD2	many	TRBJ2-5	CASRGTSGRQETQYF	TGTGCCAGCAGAGGGACTAGCGGGAGGCAAGAGACCCAGTACTTC
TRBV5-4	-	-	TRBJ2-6	CASSHDSSGANVLTF	TGTGCCAGCAGCCATGACAGCTCTGGGGCCAACGTCCTGACTTTC
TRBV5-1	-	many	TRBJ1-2	CASSQWQGSRSAGYTF	TGCGCCAGCAGTCAGTGGCAGGGGTCTAGGTCGGCCGGCTACACCTTC
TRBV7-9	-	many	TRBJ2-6	CASSPDRAGANVLTF	TGTGCCAGCAGCCCGGACCGTGCTGGGGCCAACGTCCTGACTTTC
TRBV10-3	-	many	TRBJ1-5	CAISAGPATQPQHF	TGTGCCATCAGTGCCGGGCCCGCAACTCAGCCCCAGCATTTT
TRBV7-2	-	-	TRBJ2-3	CASSLSRTDTQYF	TGTGCCAGCAGCTTGAGCCGCACAGATACGCAGTATTTT
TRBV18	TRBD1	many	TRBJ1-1	CASSSDRMNTEAFF	TGTGCCAGCTCATCGGACAGGATGAACACTGAAGCTTTCTTT
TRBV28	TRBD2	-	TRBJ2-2	CASSHRETSGKYTGELFF	TGTGCCAGCAGCCACAGAGAGACTAGCGGGAAGTATACCGGGGAGCTGTTTTTT
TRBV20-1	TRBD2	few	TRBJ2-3	CSASGGGNTDTQYF	TGCAGTGCTAGTGGCGGGGGAAACACAGATACGCAGTATTTT
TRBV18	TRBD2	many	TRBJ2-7	CASSPQAGGPYEQYF	TGTGCCAGCTCCCCTCAAGCGGGAGGGCCCTACGAGCAGTACTTC
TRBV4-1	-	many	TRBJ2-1	CASSQEAGPYNEQFF	TGCGCCAGCAGCCAAGAGGCGGGACCCTACAATGAGCAGTTCTTC
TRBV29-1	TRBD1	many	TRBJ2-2	CSARQTGGNTGELFF	TGCAGCGCTAGGCAGACAGGGGGGAACACCGGGGAGCTGTTTTTT